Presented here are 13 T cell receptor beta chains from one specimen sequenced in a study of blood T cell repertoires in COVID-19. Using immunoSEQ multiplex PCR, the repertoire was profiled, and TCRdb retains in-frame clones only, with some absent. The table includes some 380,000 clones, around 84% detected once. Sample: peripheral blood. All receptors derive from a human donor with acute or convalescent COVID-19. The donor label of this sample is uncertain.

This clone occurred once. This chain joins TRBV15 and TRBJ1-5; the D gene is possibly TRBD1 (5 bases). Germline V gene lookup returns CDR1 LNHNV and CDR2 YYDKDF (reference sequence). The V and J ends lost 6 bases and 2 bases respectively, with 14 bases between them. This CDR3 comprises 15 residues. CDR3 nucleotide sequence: TGTGCCACCAGAGGGGCAGGGTACGGCAATCAGCCCCAGCATTTT. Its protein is CATRGAGYGNQPQHF.

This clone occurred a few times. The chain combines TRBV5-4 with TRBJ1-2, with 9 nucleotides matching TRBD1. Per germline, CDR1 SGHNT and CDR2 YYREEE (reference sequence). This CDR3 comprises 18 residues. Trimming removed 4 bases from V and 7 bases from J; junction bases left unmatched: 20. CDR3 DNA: TGTGCCAGCAGCCGACGGCCCTTGACAGGGGGTAGTAGGGGTGGCTACACCTTC. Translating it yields CASSRRPLTGGSRGGYTF.

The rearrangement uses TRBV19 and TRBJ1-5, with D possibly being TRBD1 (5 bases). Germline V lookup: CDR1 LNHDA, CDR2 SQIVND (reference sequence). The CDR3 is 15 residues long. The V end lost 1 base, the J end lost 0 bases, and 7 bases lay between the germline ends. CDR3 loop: CASSIGGVSNQPQHF. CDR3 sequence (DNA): TGTGCCAGTAGTATAGGGGGGGTTAGCAATCAGCCCCAGCATTTT.

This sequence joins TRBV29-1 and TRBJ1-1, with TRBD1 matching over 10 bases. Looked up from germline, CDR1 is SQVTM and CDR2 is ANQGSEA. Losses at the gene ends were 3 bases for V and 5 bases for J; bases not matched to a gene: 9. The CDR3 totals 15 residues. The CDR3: CSVDTGTGQGTEAFF. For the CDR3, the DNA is TGCAGCGTTGATACTGGTACGGGACAGGGGACTGAAGCTTTCTTT.

The CDR3 coding sequence is TGCGCCAGCAGCCAAGAAGCCCTACTTGGGGGGACTAGCACAGATACGCAGTATTTT. Its translation: CASSQEALLGGTSTDTQYF. The chain couples TRBV4-1 to TRBJ2-3; D is possibly TRBD2 (6 bases). Germline V gene sequence: CDR1 MGHRA, CDR2 YSYEKL. The CDR3 has 19 residues. The germline V and J ends were trimmed by 0 bases and 0 bases, with 19 bases remaining between them.

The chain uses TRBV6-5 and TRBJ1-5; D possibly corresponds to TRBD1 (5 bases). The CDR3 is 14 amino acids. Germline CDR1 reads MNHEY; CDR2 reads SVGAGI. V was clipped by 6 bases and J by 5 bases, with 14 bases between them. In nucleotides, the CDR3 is TGTGCCAGCAGATCCAGATGGGGGGATCAGCCCCAGCATTTT. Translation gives CASRSRWGDQPQHF.

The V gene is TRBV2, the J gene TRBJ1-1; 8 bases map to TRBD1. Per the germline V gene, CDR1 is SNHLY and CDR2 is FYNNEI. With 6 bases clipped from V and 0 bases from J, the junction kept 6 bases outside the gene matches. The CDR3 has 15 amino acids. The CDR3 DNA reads TGTGCCAGCAGAGCGGACAGGGCCTTGAACACTGAAGCTTTCTTT. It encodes CASRADRALNTEAFF.

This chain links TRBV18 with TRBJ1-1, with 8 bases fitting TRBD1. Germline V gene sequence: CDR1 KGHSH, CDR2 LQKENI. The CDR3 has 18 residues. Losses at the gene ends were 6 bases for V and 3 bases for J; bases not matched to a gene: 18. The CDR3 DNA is TGTGCCAGCTCCCCGACACTGGGACAGGTGGCTTCGTACACTGAAGCTTTCTTT. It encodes CASSPTLGQVASYTEAFF. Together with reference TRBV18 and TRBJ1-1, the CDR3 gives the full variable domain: NAGVMQNPRHLVRRRGQEARLRCSPMKGHSHVYWYRQLPEEGLKFMVYLQKENIIDESGMPKERFSAEFPKEGPSILRIQQVVRGDSAAYFCASSPTLGQVASYTEAFFGQGTRLTVV.

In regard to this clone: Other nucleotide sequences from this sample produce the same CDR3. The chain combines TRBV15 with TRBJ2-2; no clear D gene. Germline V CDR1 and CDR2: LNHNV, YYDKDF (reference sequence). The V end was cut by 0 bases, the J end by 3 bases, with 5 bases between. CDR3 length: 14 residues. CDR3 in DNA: TGTGCCACCAGCAGAGATCGGTACACCGGGGAGCTGTTTTTT. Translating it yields CATSRDRYTGELFF.

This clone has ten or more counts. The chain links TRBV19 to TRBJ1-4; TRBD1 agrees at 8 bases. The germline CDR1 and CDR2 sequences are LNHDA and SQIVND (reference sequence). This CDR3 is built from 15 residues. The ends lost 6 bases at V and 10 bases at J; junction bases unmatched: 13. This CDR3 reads CASSANTGGFGKLFF. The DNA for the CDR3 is TGTGCCAGTAGCGCCAACACAGGGGGGTTTGGAAAACTGTTTTTT.

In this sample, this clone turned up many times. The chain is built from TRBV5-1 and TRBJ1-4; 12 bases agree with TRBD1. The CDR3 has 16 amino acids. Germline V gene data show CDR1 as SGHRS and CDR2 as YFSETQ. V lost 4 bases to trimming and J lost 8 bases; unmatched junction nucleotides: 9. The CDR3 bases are TGCGCCAGCAGCCTGCCAACCGGGACAGGGGGCGAAAAACTGTTTTTT. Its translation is CASSLPTGTGGEKLFF.

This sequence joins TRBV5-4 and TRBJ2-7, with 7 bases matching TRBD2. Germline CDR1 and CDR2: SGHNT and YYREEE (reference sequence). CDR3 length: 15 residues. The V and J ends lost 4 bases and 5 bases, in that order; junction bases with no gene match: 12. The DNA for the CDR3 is TGTGCCAGCAGCCCGGCGGGGGACCCCGAGGACGAGCAGTACTTC. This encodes CASSPAGDPEDEQYF.

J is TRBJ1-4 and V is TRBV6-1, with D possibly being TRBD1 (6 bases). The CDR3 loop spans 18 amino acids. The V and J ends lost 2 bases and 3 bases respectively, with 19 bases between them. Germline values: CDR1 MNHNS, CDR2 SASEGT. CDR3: CASSENRWGTGPNEKLFF. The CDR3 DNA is TGTGCCAGCAGTGAAAATAGATGGGGAACAGGGCCTAATGAAAAACTGTTTTTT.